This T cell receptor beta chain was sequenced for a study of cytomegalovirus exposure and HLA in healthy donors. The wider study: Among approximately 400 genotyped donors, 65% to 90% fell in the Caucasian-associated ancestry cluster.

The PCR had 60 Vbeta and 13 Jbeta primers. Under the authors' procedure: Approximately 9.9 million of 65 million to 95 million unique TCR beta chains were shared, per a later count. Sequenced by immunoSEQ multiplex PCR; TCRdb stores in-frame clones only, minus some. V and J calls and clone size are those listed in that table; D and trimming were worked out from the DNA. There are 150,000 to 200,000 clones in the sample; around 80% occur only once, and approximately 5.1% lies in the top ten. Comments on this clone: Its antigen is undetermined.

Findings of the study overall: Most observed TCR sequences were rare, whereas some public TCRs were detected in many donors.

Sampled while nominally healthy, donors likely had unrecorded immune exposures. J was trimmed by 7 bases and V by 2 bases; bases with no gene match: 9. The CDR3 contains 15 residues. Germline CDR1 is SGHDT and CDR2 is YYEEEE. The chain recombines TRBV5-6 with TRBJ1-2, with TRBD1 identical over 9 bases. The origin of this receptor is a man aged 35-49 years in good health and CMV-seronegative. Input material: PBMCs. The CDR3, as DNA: TGTGCCAGCAGCTTAGCCACAGGGGGCGCCTCTGGCTACACCTTC. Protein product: CASSLATGGASGYTF.